This is a list of T cell receptor beta chains from one sample in a study of response to subunit inactivated influenza vaccine. TCRdb ran MiXCR on the RT-PCR reads and lists one entry per CDR3 protein. The sample lists more than 450,000 distinct CDR3 sequences, less than 10% occurring once. This specimen was PBMCs from blood, taken around 25 months after vaccination. The receptors derive from a man between 50 and 75 years old who received an inactivated influenza vaccine. Each CDR3 is given with its conserved first and last residue. D genes are given only for firm matches. The size field is filled for only some rows; it gives once, few, many or a size class.

D	size	V	J	CDR3	DNA
.	.	TRBV20-1	TRBJ2-1	CSAIGLSSYNEQFF	TGCAGTGCTATAGGGCTTAGCTCCTACAATGAGCAGTTCTTC
TRBD2	.	TRBV20-1	TRBJ2-5	CSARDPREVQETQYF	TGCAGTGCTAGAGATCCTCGGGAGGTCCAAGAGACCCAGTACTTC
.	many	TRBV5-1	TRBJ2-2	CASIKDGGAPGELFF	TGCGCCAGCATAAAGGATGGCGGGGCCCCCGGGGAGCTGTTTTTT
.	few	TRBV7-2	TRBJ1-2	CASSLTRVSGGYTF	TGTGCCAGCAGCTTAACCCGGGTTTCGGGTGGCTACACCTTC
.	few	TRBV6-2/TRBV6-3	TRBJ2-1	CASSPGSGRQFF	TGTGCCAGCAGCCCGGGATCAGGGCGGCAGTTCTTC
.	few	TRBV3-1	TRBJ2-1	CASGAGARSYNEQFF	TGTGCCAGCGGGGCCGGGGCTCGCTCCTACAATGAGCAGTTCTTC
TRBD2	.	TRBV20-1	TRBJ2-3	CSAVGLAAPRTDTQYF	TGCAGTGCTGTTGGACTAGCGGCCCCCCGGACGGATACGCAGTATTTT
TRBD2	.	TRBV7-2	TRBJ2-7	CASSLASGRAGYEQYF	TGTGCCAGCAGCTTAGCTAGCGGGAGGGCCGGGTACGAGCAGTACTTC
.	.	TRBV3-1	TRBJ2-7	CASSQDVGGYEQYF	TGTGCCAGCAGCCAAGATGTGGGCGGCTACGAGCAGTACTTC
.	few	TRBV12-3/TRBV12-4	TRBJ2-2	CASRPEGMAGELFF	TGTGCCAGCAGACCGGAGGGGATGGCCGGGGAGCTGTTTTTT
TRBD2	few	TRBV2	TRBJ2-1	CASSVGLGSYNEQFF	TGTGCCAGCAGTGTGGGACTAGGATCTTACAATGAGCAGTTCTTC
.	.	TRBV6-2/TRBV6-3	TRBJ2-3	CATSGMTSTDTQYF	TGTGCCACTTCGGGGATGACTAGCACAGATACGCAGTATTTT
.	.	TRBV4-3	TRBJ2-5	CASSQDLGGAVTQYF	TGCGCCAGCAGCCAAGATCTGGGTGGGGCTGTGACCCAGTACTTC
.	few	TRBV6-2/TRBV6-3	TRBJ2-7	CASSYPKSRAGAVRYEQYF	TGTGCCAGCAGTTACCCAAAGTCGAGGGCAGGGGCGGTGCGCTACGAGCAGTACTTC
.	many	TRBV6-5	TRBJ2-5	CASSWGSVVSQETQYF	TGTGCCAGCAGTTGGGGGAGTGTAGTTAGCCAAGAGACCCAGTACTTC
TRBD2	.	TRBV4-3	TRBJ2-1	CASSQDVSGGAGEQFF	TGCGCCAGCAGCCAAGATGTGTCCGGGGGGGCGGGTGAGCAGTTCTTC
.	few	TRBV12-3/TRBV12-4	TRBJ1-2	CASSPGGSYGYTF	TGTGCCAGCAGCCCCGGTGGTAGCTATGGCTACACCTTC
.	.	TRBV29-1	TRBJ2-7	CSVEQGSYEQYF	TGCAGCGTTGAGCAGGGCTCCTACGAGCAGTACTTC
.	few	TRBV7-9	TRBJ2-1	CASSGPPGLHEQFF	TGTGCCAGCAGCGGGCCGCCAGGGCTGCATGAGCAGTTCTTC
.	.	TRBV20-1	TRBJ2-3	CSARDSRGTDTQYF	TGCAGTGCTAGAGATTCCCGGGGCACAGATACGCAGTATTTT